This is a list of T cell receptor beta chains from one sample in a study of Ad26.COV2.S vaccination and SARS-CoV-2 variants. Profiling relied on immunoSEQ multiplex PCR, and the TCRdb table lists in-frame clones only, not all of them. The sample lists approximately 360,000 clones; about 80% were seen once. The sample was peripheral blood, taken in a trial of Ad26.COV2.S vaccine versus placebo. The source is a person between 18 and 60 years old who received the Ad26.COV2.S COVID-19 vaccine or a placebo. Both conserved end residues are part of each CDR3. The D gene is left open where the match is weak. Clone size, where shown, is once, few, many, or a class for clones that have expanded.

d_gene	v_gene	j_gene	abundance	CDR3aa	CDR3nt
-	TRBV2	TRBJ2-5	few	CASSEEGKGAPRYF	TGTGCCAGCAGTGAAGAAGGGAAAGGGGCCCCGCGCTACTTC
-	TRBV4-1	TRBJ2-7	-	CASSQDLGGAPPYEQYF	TGCGCCAGCAGCCAAGATCTGGGGGGGGCCCCTCCCTACGAGCAGTACTTC
-	TRBV3-1/TRBV3-2	TRBJ2-7	-	CASSDPGRQYF	TGTGCCAGCAGCGACCCAGGGAGGCAGTACTTC
-	TRBV10-2	TRBJ2-5	-	CASSATSSGETQYF	TGCGCCAGCAGTGCAACTAGCAGTGGAGAGACCCAGTACTTC
-	TRBV10-2	TRBJ1-1	once	CASSDKGFTEAFF	TGCGCCAGCAGTGATAAGGGGTTCACTGAAGCTTTCTTT
-	TRBV4-2	TRBJ2-7	-	CASSQDARAGYEQYF	TGTGCCAGCAGCCAAGATGCCCGGGCGGGCTACGAGCAGTACTTC
TRBD1	TRBV5-4	TRBJ2-7	-	CASSIGQGEQYF	TGTGCCAGCAGCATCGGACAGGGCGAGCAGTACTTC
-	TRBV7-2	TRBJ2-7	-	CASSLVTEKYF	TGTGCCAGCAGCTTAGTGACTGAAAAGTACTTC
TRBD1	TRBV6-5	TRBJ1-5	-	CASSYSTGDQPQHF	TGTGCCAGCAGTTACTCGACAGGGGATCAGCCCCAGCATTTT
-	TRBV7-2	TRBJ2-3	-	CASSSAGDTQYF	TGTGCCAGCAGCTCAGCCGGGGATACGCAGTATTTT
-	TRBV5-1	TRBJ2-1	-	CASSLGGASNEQFF	TGCGCCAGCAGCTTGGGAGGGGCCTCCAATGAGCAGTTCTTC
-	TRBV6-1	TRBJ1-5	few	CASSEFQGMGPQHF	TGTGCCAGCAGTGAATTTCAGGGGATGGGGCCCCAGCATTTT
-	TRBV20-1	TRBJ1-2	-	CSAARQVYTF	TGCAGTGCTGCCAGACAGGTCTACACCTTC
-	TRBV7-2	TRBJ2-2	-	CASSSRAQNTGELFF	TGTGCCAGCAGCTCGCGGGCACAGAACACCGGGGAGCTGTTTTTT
TRBD1	TRBV5-1	TRBJ1-4	-	CASSFGQGNEKLFF	TGCGCCAGCAGCTTTGGACAGGGTAATGAAAAACTGTTTTTT
TRBD2	TRBV27	TRBJ2-1	-	CASSLGGRAGNEQFF	TGTGCCAGCAGTTTAGGCGGGAGGGCCGGGAATGAGCAGTTCTTC
-	TRBV7-2	TRBJ2-7	-	CASSFSAHSSYEQYF	TGTGCCAGCAGCTTTTCGGCTCATAGCTCCTACGAGCAGTACTTC
-	TRBV5-1	TRBJ2-3	-	CASSLGGQGGTQYF	TGCGCCAGCAGCTTGGGCGGGCAGGGGGGTACGCAGTATTTT
-	TRBV30	TRBJ2-3	-	CAWSAGSTDTQYF	TGTGCCTGGAGTGCCGGGAGCACAGATACGCAGTATTTT
TRBD1	TRBV11-2	TRBJ1-2	-	CASSAGTGGLYGYTF	TGTGCCAGCAGCGCCGGGACAGGGGGACTCTATGGCTACACCTTC
-	TRBV3-1/TRBV3-2	TRBJ1-2	-	CASSQGTYGYTF	TGTGCCAGCAGCCAAGGCACCTATGGCTACACCTTC
TRBD1	TRBV2	TRBJ1-5	-	CASSAQGLGQPQHF	TGTGCCAGCAGCGCACAGGGGCTGGGGCAGCCCCAGCATTTT
TRBD1	TRBV11-2	TRBJ2-7	-	CASSPTTGATGEQYF	TGTGCCAGCAGCCCTACAACAGGGGCGACTGGCGAGCAGTACTTC
TRBD2	TRBV19	TRBJ2-7	-	CASATSGYTYEQYF	TGTGCCAGTGCTACTAGCGGGTACACCTACGAGCAGTACTTC
-	TRBV20-1	TRBJ2-7	-	CSAPGSDVQYF	TGCAGTGCTCCGGGGAGCGATGTTCAGTACTTC
-	TRBV9	TRBJ2-5	-	CASSPGSGGIQTQYF	TGTGCCAGCAGCCCCGGGTCCGGGGGTATACAGACCCAGTACTTC
-	TRBV11-2	TRBJ1-6	once	CASSLDSRDNSPLHF	TGTGCCAGCAGCTTAGATTCCAGGGATAATTCACCCCTCCACTTT
TRBD2	TRBV7-6	TRBJ2-7	-	CASSLLAGEEQYF	TGTGCCAGCAGCCTACTAGCGGGAGAAGAGCAGTACTTC